This T cell receptor (beta chain) was captured by sequencing in a study of glioma-infiltrating T cells. General study results and limits: Non-neoplastic patients had below-expected tissue-blood divergence, while all gliomas exceeded expectation. Very few CDR3 sequences were shared between tissue and blood.

This clonotype showed up many times. Its antigen is undetermined. Amplification of TCR alpha and beta CDR3 regions from RNA used iRepertoire nested multiplex PCR. TCRdb fed the multiplex PCR reads into MiXCR, producing one record per CDR3 protein. The sample contains about 130,000 distinct CDR3 sequences, roughly a quarter of which appear only once. Material for sequencing was glioma tissue, nonneoplastic brain tissue, or PBMCs (not recorded which). The receptor was isolated from a human donor with low-grade glioma or glioblastoma, undergoing nonglioma brain surgery, or in good health (not recorded which).

The CDR3 sequence: CASSPGAHRTDTQYF. The CDR3 DNA is TGTGCCAGCAGTCCGGGTGCGCATCGTACAGATACGCAGTATTTT. The chain employs TRBV28 and TRBJ2-3; no clear D gene. The CDR3 covers 15 residues. Trimming stripped 5 bases from V and 3 bases from J, with 15 bases between. Germline CDR1 is MDHEN and CDR2 is SYDVKM. Complete variable domain (other parts from reference TRBV28 and TRBJ2-3): DVKVTQSSRYLVKRTGEKVFLECVQDMDHENMFWYRQDPGLGLRLIYFSYDVKMKEKGDIPEGYSVSREKKERFSLILESASTNQTSMYLCASSPGAHRTDTQYFGPGTRLTVL.